This TCR beta chain is from a study of T cells in pancreatic ductal adenocarcinoma. The germline gives CDR1 DFQATT, CDR2 SNEGSKA (reference sequence). This CDR3 region has 11 residues. V was cut by 6 bases and J by 4 bases, with 9 bases left in between. Whole-study findings and limits: Blood clonality (roughly 0.075) did not differ significantly from tumor (about 0.12). Unique clonotypes were about 8.2-fold more numerous in blood than in tumor. Comparisons of tumor and blood clonality may show falsely lower tumor diversity. This surgical cohort overrepresents the minority presenting with early-stage disease.

In its sample, this clone was seen a few times. What it recognizes is unknown. No neoadjuvant therapy was given to the selected pancreatic ductal adenocarcinoma patients before their surgery. Sequenced by immunoSEQ multiplex PCR; TCRdb stores in-frame clones only, minus some. Among roughly 100,000 clones, about 95% were seen once, and the ten largest hold about 3%. The receptor comes from a human donor with pancreatic ductal adenocarcinoma. The genes are TRBV20-1 and TRBJ1-2; tentative D call: TRBD1 (6 bases). Material for sequencing was PBMCs. This CDR3 reads CSAPDSYGYTF. Written as DNA, the CDR3 is TGCAGTGCCCCGGACAGCTATGGCTACACCTTC.